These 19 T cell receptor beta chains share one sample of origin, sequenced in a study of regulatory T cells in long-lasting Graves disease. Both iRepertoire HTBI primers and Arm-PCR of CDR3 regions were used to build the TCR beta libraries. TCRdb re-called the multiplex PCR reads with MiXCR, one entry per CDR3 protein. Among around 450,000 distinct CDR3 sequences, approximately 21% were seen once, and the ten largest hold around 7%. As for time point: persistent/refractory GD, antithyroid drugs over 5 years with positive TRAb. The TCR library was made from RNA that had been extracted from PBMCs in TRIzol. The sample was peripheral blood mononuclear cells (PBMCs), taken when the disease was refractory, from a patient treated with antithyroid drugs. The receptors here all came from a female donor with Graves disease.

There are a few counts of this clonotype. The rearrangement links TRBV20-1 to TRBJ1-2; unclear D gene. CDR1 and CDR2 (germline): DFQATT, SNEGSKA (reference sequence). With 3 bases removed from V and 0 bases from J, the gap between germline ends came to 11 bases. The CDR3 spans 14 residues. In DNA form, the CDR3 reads TGCAGTGCTAGTAAGGCGGTAGCTAACTATGGCTACACCTTC. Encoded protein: CSASKAVANYGYTF.

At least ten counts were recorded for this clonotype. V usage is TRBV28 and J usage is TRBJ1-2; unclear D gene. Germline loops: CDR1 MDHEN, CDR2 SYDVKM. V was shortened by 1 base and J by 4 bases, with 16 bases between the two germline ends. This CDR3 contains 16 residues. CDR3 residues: CASSLFESAGLYGYTF. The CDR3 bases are TGTGCCAGCAGTTTATTCGAATCGGCCGGACTCTATGGCTACACCTTC.

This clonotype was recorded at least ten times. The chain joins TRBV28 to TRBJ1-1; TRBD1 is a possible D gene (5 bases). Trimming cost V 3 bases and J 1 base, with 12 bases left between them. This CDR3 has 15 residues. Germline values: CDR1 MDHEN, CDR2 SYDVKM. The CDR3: CASSFRGLANTEAFF. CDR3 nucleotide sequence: TGTGCCAGCAGTTTTCGGGGCCTAGCGAACACTGAAGCTTTCTTT.

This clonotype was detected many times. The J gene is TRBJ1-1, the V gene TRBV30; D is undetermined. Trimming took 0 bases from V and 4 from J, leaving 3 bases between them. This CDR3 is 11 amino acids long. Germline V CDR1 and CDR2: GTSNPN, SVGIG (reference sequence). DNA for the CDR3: TGTGCCTGGAGTGTACCCACTGAAGCTTTCTTT. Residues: CAWSVPTEAFF.

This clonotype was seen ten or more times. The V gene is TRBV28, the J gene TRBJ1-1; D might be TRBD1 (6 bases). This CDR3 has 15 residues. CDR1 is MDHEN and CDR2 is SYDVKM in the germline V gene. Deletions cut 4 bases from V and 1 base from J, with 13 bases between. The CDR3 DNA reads TGTGCCAGCAGTTCCCCTACAGGGCGGAACACTGAAGCTTTCTTT. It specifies CASSSPTGRNTEAFF.

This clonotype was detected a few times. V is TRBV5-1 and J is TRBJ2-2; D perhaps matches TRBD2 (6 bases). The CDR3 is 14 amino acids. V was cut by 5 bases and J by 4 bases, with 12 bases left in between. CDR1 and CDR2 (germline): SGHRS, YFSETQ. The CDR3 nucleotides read TGCGCCAGCAGTACCGGGAGAAGCACCGGGGAGCTGTTTTTT. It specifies CASSTGRSTGELFF.

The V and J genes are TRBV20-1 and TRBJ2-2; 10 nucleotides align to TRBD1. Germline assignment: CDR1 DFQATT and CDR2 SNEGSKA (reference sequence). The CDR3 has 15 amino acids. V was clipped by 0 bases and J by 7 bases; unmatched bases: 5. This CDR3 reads CSARDWGQGSGELFF. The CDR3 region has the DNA TGCAGTGCTAGAGATTGGGGACAGGGGAGCGGGGAGCTGTTTTTT.

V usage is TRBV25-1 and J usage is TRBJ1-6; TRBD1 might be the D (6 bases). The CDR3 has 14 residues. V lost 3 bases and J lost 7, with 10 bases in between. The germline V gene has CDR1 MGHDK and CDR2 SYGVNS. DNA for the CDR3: TGTGCCAGCAGTGAGGGGGCGCAGAATTCACCCCTCCACTTT. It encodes CASSEGAQNSPLHF.

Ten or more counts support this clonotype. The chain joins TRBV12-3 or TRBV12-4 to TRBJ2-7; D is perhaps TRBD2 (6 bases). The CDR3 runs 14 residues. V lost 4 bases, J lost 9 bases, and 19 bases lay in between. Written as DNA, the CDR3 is TGTGCCAGCAGTTCACCCGATCGCGGGGAAAGGCAGTACTTC. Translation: CASSSPDRGERQYF.

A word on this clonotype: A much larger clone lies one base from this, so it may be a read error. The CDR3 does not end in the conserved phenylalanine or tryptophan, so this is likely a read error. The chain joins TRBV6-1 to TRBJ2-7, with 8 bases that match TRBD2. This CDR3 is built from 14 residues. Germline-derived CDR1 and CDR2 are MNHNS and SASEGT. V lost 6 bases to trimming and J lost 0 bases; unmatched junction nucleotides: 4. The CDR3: CASRNSGTSYEQYL. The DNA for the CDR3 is TGTGCCAGCAGGAATAGCGGGACCTCCTACGAGCAGTACCTC.

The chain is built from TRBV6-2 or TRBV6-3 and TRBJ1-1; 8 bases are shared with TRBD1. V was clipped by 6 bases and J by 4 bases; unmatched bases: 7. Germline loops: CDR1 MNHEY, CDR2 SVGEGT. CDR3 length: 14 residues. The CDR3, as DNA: TGTGCCAGCAGAGAGGGACAGGAAGGCACTGAAGCTTTCTTT. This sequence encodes CASREGQEGTEAFF.

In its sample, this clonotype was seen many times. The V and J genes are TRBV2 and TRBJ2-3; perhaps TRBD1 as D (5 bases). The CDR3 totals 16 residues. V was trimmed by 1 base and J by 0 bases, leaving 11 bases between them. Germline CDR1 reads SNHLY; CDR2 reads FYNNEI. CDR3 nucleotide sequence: TGTGCCAGCAGTGAAGGGGCAGGGATGAGCACAGATACGCAGTATTTT. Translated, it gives CASSEGAGMSTDTQYF.

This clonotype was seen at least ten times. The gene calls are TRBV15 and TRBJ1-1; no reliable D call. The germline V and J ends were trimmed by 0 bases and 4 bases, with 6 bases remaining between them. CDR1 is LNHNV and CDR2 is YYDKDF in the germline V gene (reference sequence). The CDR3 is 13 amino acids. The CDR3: CATSRDPGTEAFF. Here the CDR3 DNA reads TGTGCCACCAGCAGAGATCCGGGCACTGAAGCTTTCTTT.

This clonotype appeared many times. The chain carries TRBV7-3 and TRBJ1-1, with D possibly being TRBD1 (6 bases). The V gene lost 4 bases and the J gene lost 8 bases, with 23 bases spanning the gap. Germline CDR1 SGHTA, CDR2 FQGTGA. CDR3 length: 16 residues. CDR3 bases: TGTGCCAGCAGCTCCAGCCGTCCACAGGGTGACTGGGAAGCTTTCTTT. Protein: CASSSSRPQGDWEAFF.

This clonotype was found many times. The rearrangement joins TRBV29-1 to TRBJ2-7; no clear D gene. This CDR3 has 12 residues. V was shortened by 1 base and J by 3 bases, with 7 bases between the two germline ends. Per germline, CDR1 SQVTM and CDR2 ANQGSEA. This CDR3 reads CSVEGPNYEQYF. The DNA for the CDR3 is TGCAGCGTTGAAGGCCCGAACTACGAGCAGTACTTC.

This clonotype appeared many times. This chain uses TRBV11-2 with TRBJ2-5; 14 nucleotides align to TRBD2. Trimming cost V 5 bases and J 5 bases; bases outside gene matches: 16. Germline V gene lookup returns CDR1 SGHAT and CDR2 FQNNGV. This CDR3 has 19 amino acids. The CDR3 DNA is TGTGCCAGCAGCCTCACCCCGGGACTAGCGGGAGCCATAGGGGAGACCCAGTACTTC. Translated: CASSLTPGLAGAIGETQYF.

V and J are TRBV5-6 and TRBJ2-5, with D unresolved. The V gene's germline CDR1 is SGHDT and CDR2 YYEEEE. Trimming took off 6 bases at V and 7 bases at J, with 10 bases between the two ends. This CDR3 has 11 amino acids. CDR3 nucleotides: TGTGCCAGCACCCCCCTGGGGACCCAGTACTTC. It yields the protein CASTPLGTQYF.

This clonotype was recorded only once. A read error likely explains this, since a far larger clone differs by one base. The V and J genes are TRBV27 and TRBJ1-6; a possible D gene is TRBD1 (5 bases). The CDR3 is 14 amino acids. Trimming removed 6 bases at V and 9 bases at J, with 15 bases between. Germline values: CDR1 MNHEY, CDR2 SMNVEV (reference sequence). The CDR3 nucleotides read TGTGCCAGCAGCTCCGCAGGGAGGAGTTCACCCCTCCACTTT. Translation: CASSSAGRSSPLHF.

The CDR3 coding sequence is TGTGCCAGCAGCCCTCCGGTTGAGGGGGCGCGGGGCTACACCTTC. It specifies CASSPPVEGARGYTF. The V call is TRBV3-1, the J call TRBJ1-2, with TRBD1 identical over 7 bases. Trimming removed 4 bases from V and 8 bases from J; junction bases left unmatched: 13. The length of the CDR3 is 15 residues. Germline V gene data show CDR1 as LGHDT and CDR2 as YNNKEL (reference sequence). Variable domain in full (rest from reference TRBV3-1 and TRBJ1-2): DTAVSQTPKYLVTQMGNDKSIKCEQNLGHDTMYWYKQDSKKFLKIMFSYNNKELIINETVPNRFSPKSPDKAHLNLHINSLELGDSAVYFCASSPPVEGARGYTFGSGTRLTVV.